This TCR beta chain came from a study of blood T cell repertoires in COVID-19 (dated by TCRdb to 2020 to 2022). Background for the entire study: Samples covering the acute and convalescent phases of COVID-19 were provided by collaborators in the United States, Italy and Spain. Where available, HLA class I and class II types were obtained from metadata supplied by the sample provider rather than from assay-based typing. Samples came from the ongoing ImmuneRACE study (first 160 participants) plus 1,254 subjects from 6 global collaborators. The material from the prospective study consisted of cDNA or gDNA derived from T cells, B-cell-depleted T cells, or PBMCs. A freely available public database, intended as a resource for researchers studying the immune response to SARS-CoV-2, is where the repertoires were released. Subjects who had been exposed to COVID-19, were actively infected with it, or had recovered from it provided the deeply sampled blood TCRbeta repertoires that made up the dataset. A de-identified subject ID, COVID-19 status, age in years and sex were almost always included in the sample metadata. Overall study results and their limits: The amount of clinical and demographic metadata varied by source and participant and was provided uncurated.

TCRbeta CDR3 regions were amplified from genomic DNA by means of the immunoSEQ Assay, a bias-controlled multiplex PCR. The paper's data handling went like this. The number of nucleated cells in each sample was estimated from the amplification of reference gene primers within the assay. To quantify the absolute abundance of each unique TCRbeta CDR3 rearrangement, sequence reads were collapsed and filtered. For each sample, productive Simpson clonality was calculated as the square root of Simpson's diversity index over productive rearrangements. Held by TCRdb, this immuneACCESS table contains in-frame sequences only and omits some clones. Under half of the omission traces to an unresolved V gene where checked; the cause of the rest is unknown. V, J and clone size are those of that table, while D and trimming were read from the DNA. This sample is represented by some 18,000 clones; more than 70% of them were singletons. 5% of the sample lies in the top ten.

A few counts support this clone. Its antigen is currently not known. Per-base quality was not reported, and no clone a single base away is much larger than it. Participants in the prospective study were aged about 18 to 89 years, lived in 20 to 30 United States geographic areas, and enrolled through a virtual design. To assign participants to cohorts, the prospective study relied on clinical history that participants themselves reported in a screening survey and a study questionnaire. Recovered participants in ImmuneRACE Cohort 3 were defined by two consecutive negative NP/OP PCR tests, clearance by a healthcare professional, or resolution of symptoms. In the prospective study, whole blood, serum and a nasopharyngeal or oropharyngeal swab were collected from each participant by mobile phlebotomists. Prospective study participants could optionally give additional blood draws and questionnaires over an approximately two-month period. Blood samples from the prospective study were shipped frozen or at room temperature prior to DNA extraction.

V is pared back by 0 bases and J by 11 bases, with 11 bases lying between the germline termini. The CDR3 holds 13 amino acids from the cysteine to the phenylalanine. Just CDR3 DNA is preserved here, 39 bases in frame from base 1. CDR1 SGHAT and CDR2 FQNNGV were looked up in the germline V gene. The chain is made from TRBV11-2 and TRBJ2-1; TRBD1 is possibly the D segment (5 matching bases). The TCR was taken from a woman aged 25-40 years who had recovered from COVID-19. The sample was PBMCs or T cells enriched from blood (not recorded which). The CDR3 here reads CASSLEDTRQQFF. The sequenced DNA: TGTGCCAGCAGCTTAGAGGACACCCGACAGCAGTTCTTC.